This T cell receptor (beta chain) was sequenced for a study of T cells in Graves' hyperthyroidism and ophthalmopathy. General observations from the study: A model of 13 V-J features distinguished ophthalmopathy from stable hyperthyroidism. For ophthalmopathy, model prediction preceded onset by a median roughly 5.9 months.

This clonotype occurred many times. Its target is not known. Amplification yielded TCR beta CDR3 regions, with RNA transcripts as the source. The HTBI primer set was used in a first-round RT-PCR of the TCR CDR3. TCRdb passed the multiplex PCR reads through MiXCR, listing each CDR3 protein once. The sample includes approximately 620,000 distinct CDR3 sequences, approximately 16% seen only once; the top ten take roughly 3.4%. The CDR3 totals 15 residues. V was pared by 2 bases and J by 0 bases, with 7 bases of the junction left unmatched. The germline gives CDR1 DFQATT, CDR2 SNEGSKA (reference sequence).

Specimen: blood. The sequence came from a woman in her forties with Graves' ophthalmopathy. The V and J genes are TRBV20-1 and TRBJ2-7; TRBD2 matches 7 bases. CDR3: CSARRVGGGSYEQYF. The CDR3 DNA follows: TGCAGTGCTAGACGCGTTGGCGGGGGCTCCTACGAGCAGTACTTC.